This passage covers 13 T cell receptor beta chains from one sample sequenced in a study of blood T cells in healthy people across ages. Together with a sample-barcoded 5' primer, a J-beta primer mix was included in a second PCR lasting roughly 6 to 12 cycles. TCRdb re-analysed the 5' RACE reads in MiXCR, keeping a single row per CDR3 protein. The sample has about 1.1 million distinct CDR3 sequences, less than 45% seen once. The sequenced sample consisted of blood. The receptor source for this set is a man aged 18 to 30 in good health.

As concerns this clonotype: One junction end disagrees with the germline gene, perhaps due to a read error. This chain links TRBV20-1 with TRBJ2-4; tentative D call: TRBD2 (6 bases). CDR3 size: 13 residues. CDR1 is DFQATT and CDR2 is SNEGSKA in the germline V gene (reference sequence). CDR3 bases: TGCGGTGCGGGAACTGGGGCCAAAAACATTCAGTACTTC. This sequence encodes CGAGTGAKNIQYF.

The rearrangement joins TRBV3-1 to TRBJ1-1; 8 bases line up with TRBD1. The junction had 11 bases not matched to a gene; V was cut back by 5 bases and J by 0 bases. Germline assignment: CDR1 LGHDT and CDR2 YNNKEL (reference sequence). The CDR3 length is 17 residues. The CDR3 sequence: CASSRSGQASLNTEAFF. Here the CDR3 DNA reads TGTGCCAGCAGCAGATCGGGACAGGCGTCTTTGAACACTGAAGCTTTCTTT.

The rearrangement links TRBV6-1 to TRBJ2-1; tentatively, D is TRBD2 (5 bases). The CDR3 extends over 16 amino acids. The ends were cut back, 0 bases at V and 4 bases at J, with 13 bases in the middle. Germline CDR1 MNHNS, CDR2 SASEGT. This CDR3 reads CASSEAQWRTYNEQFF. The DNA of the CDR3 is TGTGCCAGCAGTGAAGCGCAATGGAGGACTTACAATGAGCAGTTCTTC.

This clonotype occurred a few times. The chain is built from TRBV5-1 and TRBJ1-1; D is uncertain. Germline assignment: CDR1 SGHRS and CDR2 YFSETQ. The CDR3 length is 14 residues. Trimming removed 5 bases from V and 3 bases from J, with 14 bases in between. CDR3 protein: CASSARSGDTEAFF. CDR3 coding DNA: TGCGCCAGCAGTGCCCGGTCCGGGGACACTGAAGCTTTCTTT. The full variable domain, completed using reference TRBV5-1 and TRBJ1-1, is KAGVTQTPRYLIKTRGQQVTLSCSPISGHRSVSWYQQTPGQGLQFLFEYFSETQRNKGNFPGRFSGRQFSNSRSEMNVSTLELGDSALYLCASSARSGDTEAFFGQGTRLTVV.

A word on this clonotype: This could be a read error, since a much larger clone is one nucleotide away. The J gene is TRBJ2-3, the V gene TRBV4-1; possibly TRBD2 for D (5 bases). The germline gives CDR1 MGHRA, CDR2 YSYEKL. CDR3 length equals 17 residues. The CDR3 DNA reads as TGCGCCAGCACCCAAGAAAGGCCGGGGAACCCGACAGATACGCAGTATTTT. Translating gives CASTQERPGNPTDTQYF.

V is TRBV6-5 and J is TRBJ2-3; TRBD2 agrees at 11 bases. The length of the CDR3 is 15 residues. Germline lookup yields CDR1 MNHEY and CDR2 SVGAGI. V was clipped by 0 bases and J by 6 bases; unmatched bases: 2. The DNA of the CDR3 is TGTGCCAGCAGTTACTCGACTAGCGGGGTCGATACGCAGTATTTT. Translating it yields CASSYSTSGVDTQYF.

CDR3 region: CAISGASNTEAFF. In nucleotides, the CDR3 is TGTGCCATCAGTGGGGCCTCGAACACTGAAGCTTTCTTT. This chain links TRBV10-3 with TRBJ1-1; D not resolved. Trimming took 4 bases from V and 1 from J, leaving 7 bases between them. Germline V gene sequence: CDR1 ENHRY, CDR2 SYGVKD. The CDR3 has 13 amino acids.

A single count supports this clonotype. The rearrangement links TRBV12-3 or TRBV12-4 to TRBJ2-1; D is undetermined. The germline V and J ends were trimmed by 6 bases and 13 bases, with 19 bases remaining between them. The CDR3 spans 13 residues. This CDR3 reads CASRHQGEETQFF. The CDR3 DNA reads TGTGCCAGCAGGCATCAAGGTGAAGAGACCCAGTTCTTC.

The gene calls are TRBV20-1 and TRBJ2-5; D gene ambiguous. With 6 bases removed from V and 5 bases from J, the gap between germline ends came to 13 bases. The CDR3 covers 12 residues. CDR1 DFQATT and CDR2 SNEGSKA come from the germline V gene (reference sequence). The CDR3 here is CSATKASETQYF. In nucleotides, the CDR3 is TGCAGTGCCACGAAGGCATCCGAGACCCAGTACTTC.

This clonotype was detected a few times. The chain combines TRBV6-6 with TRBJ1-2, with TRBD1 matching 7 bases. The germline gives CDR1 MNHNY, CDR2 SVGAGI (reference sequence). V was pared by 2 bases and J by 4 bases, with 13 bases of the junction left unmatched. CDR3 length: 17 amino acids. The CDR3 bases are TGTGCCAGCAGTTACGCTCCCCCGCCGGACAGGTTCTATGGCTACACCTTC. Its protein is CASSYAPPPDRFYGYTF.

This clonotype was counted ten times or more. The V gene is TRBV2, the J gene TRBJ2-1, with 11 bases that match TRBD2. V shed 8 bases and J 7 bases; nucleotides not matched to a gene: 10. Germline CDR1 is SNHLY and CDR2 is FYNNEI. The CDR3 loop spans 15 amino acids. The CDR3 DNA is TGTGCCAGCCGAAATAGCGGGGGGGCCGTGAATGAGCAGTTCTTC. Protein sequence: CASRNSGGAVNEQFF.

This clonotype has at least ten counts. The chain employs TRBV10-3 and TRBJ2-7; D may be TRBD2 (5 bases). V was shortened by 3 bases and J by 4 bases, with 19 bases between the two germline ends. Per germline, CDR1 ENHRY and CDR2 SYGVKD. CDR3 length equals 16 residues. In nucleotides, the CDR3 is TGTGCCATCAGTGAAACCGCAAGAGGGCTGTTTTACGAGCAGTACTTC. It translates to CAISETARGLFYEQYF.

This clonotype turned up a few times. The chain uses TRBV28 and TRBJ1-2; D gene unclear. Germline assignment: CDR1 MDHEN and CDR2 SYDVKM. The ends were cut back, 3 bases at V and 4 bases at J, with 9 bases in the middle. CDR3 length: 13 amino acids. The DNA for the CDR3 is TGTGCCAGCAGTTTGTCTCACGGCTATGGCTACACCTTC. This translates into CASSLSHGYGYTF.